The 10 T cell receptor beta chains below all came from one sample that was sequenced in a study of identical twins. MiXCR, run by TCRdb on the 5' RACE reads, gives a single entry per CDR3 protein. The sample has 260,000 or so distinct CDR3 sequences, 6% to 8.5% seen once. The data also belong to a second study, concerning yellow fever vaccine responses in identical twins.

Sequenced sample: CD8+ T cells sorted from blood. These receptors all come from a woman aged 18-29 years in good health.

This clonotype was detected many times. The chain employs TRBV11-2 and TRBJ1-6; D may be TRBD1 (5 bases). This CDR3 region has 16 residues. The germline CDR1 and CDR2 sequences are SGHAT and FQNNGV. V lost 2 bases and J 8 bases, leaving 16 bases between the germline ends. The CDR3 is CASSLWAGTVDSPLHF. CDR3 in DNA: TGTGCCAGCAGCTTATGGGCAGGGACGGTTGATTCACCCCTCCACTTT.

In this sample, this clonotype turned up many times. The chain's CDR3 is CASSLLSLANTGELFF. The CDR3 DNA reads TGTGCCAGCAGCTTACTTAGCCTCGCGAACACCGGGGAGCTGTTTTTT. The genes are TRBV7-6 and TRBJ2-2; no firm D call. CDR3 size: 16 residues. The V end lost 2 bases, the J end lost 0 bases, and 10 bases lay between the germline ends. Germline values: CDR1 SGHVS, CDR2 FNYEAQ.

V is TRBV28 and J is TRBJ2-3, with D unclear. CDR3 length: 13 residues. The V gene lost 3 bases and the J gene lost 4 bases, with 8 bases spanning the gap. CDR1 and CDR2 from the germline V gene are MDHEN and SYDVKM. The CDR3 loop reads CASSFPMPDTQYF. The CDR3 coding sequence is TGTGCCAGCAGTTTTCCGATGCCAGATACGCAGTATTTT.

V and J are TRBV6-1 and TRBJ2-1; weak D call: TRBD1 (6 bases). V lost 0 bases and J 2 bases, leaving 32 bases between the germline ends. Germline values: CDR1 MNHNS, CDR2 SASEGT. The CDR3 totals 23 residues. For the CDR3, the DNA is TGTGCCAGCAGTGAAGCGCTCTGGGATCTTGTTCCCCCCCGGGACACTACCTACAATGAGCAGTTCTTC. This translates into CASSEALWDLVPPRDTTYNEQFF.

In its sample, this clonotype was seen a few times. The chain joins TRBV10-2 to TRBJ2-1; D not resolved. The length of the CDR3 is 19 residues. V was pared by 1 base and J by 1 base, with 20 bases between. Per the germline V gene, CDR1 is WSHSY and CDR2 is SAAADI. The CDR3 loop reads CASSELITPSLESYNEQFF. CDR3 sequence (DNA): TGCGCCAGCAGTGAGTTAATCACCCCGTCTTTGGAATCCTACAATGAGCAGTTCTTC.

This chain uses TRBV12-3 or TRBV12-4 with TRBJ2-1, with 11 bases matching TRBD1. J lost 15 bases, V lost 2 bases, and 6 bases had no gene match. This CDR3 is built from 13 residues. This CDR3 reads CASSLSYGTGGFF. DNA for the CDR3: TGTGCCAGCAGTTTAAGTTATGGGACAGGGGGGTTCTTC.

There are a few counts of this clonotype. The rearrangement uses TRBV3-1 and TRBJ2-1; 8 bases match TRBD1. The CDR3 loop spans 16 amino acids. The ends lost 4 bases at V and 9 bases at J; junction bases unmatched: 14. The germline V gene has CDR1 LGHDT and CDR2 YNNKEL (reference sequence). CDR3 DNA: TGTGCCAGCAGCCTGATCCGGGACAGGCGGTTGTTTGAGCAGTTCTTC. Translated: CASSLIRDRRLFEQFF.

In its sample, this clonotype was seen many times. CDR3 sequence: CAISESGGDEQYF. The CDR3 DNA follows: TGTGCCATCAGTGAGTCCGGGGGTGACGAGCAGTACTTC. V gene TRBV10-3 combines with J gene TRBJ2-7, with TRBD2 as a possible D gene (6 bases). The CDR3 runs 13 residues. Trimming took 0 bases from V and 5 from J, leaving 8 bases between them. In germline, CDR1 is ENHRY, CDR2 SYGVKD.

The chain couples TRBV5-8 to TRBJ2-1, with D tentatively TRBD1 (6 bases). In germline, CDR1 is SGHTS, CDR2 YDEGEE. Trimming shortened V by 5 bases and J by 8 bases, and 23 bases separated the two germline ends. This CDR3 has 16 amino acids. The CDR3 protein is CASRRVWGPITDEQFF. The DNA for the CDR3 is TGTGCCAGCAGGAGAGTATGGGGGCCAATCACCGATGAGCAGTTCTTC.

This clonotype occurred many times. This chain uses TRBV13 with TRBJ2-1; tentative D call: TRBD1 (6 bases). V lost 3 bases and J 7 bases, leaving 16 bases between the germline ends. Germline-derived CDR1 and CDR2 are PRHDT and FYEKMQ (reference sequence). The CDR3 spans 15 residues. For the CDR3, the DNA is TGTGCCAGCAGCTTGAAACAGGGCCCTCGGAATGAGCAGTTCTTC. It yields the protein CASSLKQGPRNEQFF.